These T cell receptor beta chains were read from a single sample in a study of cytomegalovirus exposure and HLA in healthy donors. The protocol was immunoSEQ multiplex PCR, while the TCRdb copy is restricted to in-frame clones and leaves out a portion. The sample records roughly 110,000 clones, more than 60% being singletons. Sequencing was carried out using PBMCs. These receptors were collected from a man aged 35 to 55 in good health and CMV-seronegative. The conserved cysteine and the conserved F or W are not part of the CDR3 here. D genes are given only for firm matches. Expanded clones get a size class; other rows say once, few or many, or leave the size out.

d_gene	v_gene	abundance	j_gene	CDR3aa
TRBD1	TRBV19	few	TRBJ2-7	ASSSGSTGGNEQY
TRBD2	TRBV19	NA	TRBJ2-3	ASSGGLAGGHPSTDTQY
NA	TRBV18	NA	TRBJ1-5	ASSRGQGNQPQH
NA	TRBV28	NA	TRBJ2-1	ASSLRRAGSSYNEQF
NA	TRBV2	NA	TRBJ2-5	ASRASGSLQETQY
TRBD1	TRBV5-1	NA	TRBJ1-1	ASSLGGTANTEAF
TRBD1	TRBV7-6	NA	TRBJ1-1	ASSSSPTGTTEAF
NA	TRBV12-5	NA	TRBJ2-2	ASGLGQGNTGELF
NA	TRBV18	NA	TRBJ2-6	ASSPPNSRSGANVLT
TRBD1	TRBV5-1	NA	TRBJ1-6	ASSLSLGQGISPLH
NA	TRBV4-1	NA	TRBJ2-2	ASSQEWLNTGELF
TRBD1	TRBV2	NA	TRBJ1-4	ASKLDRGSEKLF
NA	TRBV13	NA	NA	ASSHGLARYSYEQY
NA	TRBV6-5	NA	TRBJ2-1	ASRPTSSEQF
NA	TRBV7-2	NA	TRBJ2-7	ASSLARGGGGEQY
TRBD2	TRBV4-1	NA	TRBJ2-3	ASSQGASGGAEDTQY
NA	TRBV2	NA	TRBJ1-5	ASSGTDQPQH
NA	TRBV6-1	NA	TRBJ1-5	ASRAGTGQPQH
NA	TRBV5-6	few	TRBJ1-1	ASSPKSGFRNTEAF
NA	TRBV5-1	NA	TRBJ1-2	ASSPVAGHYT
NA	TRBV7-9	NA	TRBJ1-6	ASSLGGNNSPLH
TRBD2	TRBV6-1	NA	TRBJ2-1	ASSERPGLAWEQF
NA	TRBV5-1	NA	TRBJ2-7	ASSSGVYSYEQY
NA	TRBV6-6	NA	TRBJ2-3	ASSLTGRLTDTQY
TRBD2	TRBV11-1	NA	TRBJ2-6	ASSFRSSGGSGANVLT
NA	TRBV10-3	NA	TRBJ1-1	AISGQGSYTEAF
TRBD2	TRBV7-9	NA	TRBJ2-2	ASSWPSGGNTGELF
TRBD1	TRBV14	few	TRBJ2-5	ASSPGQLGEAKQY
NA	TRBV7-9	NA	TRBJ2-3	ASSPGVASTDTQY
NA	TRBV6-5	few	TRBJ1-6	ASTGSSYNSPLH
NA	TRBV7-2	once	TRBJ2-1	ASSLGLLNEQF
NA	TRBV10-2	NA	NA	ATMQVANPYEQY
TRBD2	TRBV9	NA	TRBJ2-2	ASSVTGTRSPGELF
TRBD2	TRBV9	NA	TRBJ2-1	ASSAGTSGGNNEQF
TRBD1	TRBV6-5	NA	TRBJ1-1	ASIRDRVATEAF
TRBD1	TRBV2	NA	TRBJ1-1	ASTRDRPSWTEAF
TRBD1	TRBV2	NA	TRBJ1-4	ASRTGGANEKLF
NA	TRBV5-6	NA	TRBJ1-2	ASSPTGGYGYT
NA	TRBV18	NA	TRBJ1-3	ASSSDRLSGNTIY
TRBD1	TRBV6-4	NA	TRBJ2-2	ASGTGPAGELF